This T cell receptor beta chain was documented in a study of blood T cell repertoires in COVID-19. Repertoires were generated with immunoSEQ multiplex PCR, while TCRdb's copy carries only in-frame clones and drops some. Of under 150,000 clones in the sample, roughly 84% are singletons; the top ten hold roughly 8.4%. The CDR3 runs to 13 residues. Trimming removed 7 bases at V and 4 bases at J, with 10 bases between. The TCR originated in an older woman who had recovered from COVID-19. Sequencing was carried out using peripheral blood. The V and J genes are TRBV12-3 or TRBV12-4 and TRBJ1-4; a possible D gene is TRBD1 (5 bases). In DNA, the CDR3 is TGTGCCAGCAACAGGCGGATTAATGAAAAACTGTTTTTT. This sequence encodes CASNRRINEKLFF.